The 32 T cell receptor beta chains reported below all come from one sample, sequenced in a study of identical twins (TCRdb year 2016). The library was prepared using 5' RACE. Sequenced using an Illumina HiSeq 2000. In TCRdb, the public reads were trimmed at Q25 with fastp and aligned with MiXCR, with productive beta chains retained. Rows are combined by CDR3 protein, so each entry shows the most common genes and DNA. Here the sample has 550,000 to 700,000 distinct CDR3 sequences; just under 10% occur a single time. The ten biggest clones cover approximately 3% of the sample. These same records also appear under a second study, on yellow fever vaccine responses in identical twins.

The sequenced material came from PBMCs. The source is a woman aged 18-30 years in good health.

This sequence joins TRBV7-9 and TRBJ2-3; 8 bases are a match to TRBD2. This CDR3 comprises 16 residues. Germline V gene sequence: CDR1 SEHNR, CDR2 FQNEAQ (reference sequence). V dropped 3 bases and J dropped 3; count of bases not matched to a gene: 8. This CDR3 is CASSFLREVPTDTQYF. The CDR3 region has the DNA TGTGCCAGCAGCTTCTTGCGGGAGGTCCCAACAGATACGCAGTATTTT.

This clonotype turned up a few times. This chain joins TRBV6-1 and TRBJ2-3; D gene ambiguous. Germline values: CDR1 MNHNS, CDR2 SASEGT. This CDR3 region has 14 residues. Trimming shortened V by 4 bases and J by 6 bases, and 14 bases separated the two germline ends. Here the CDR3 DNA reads TGTGCCAGCAGTGCCATATCCCTGGGGGATACGCAGTATTTT. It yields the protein CASSAISLGDTQYF.

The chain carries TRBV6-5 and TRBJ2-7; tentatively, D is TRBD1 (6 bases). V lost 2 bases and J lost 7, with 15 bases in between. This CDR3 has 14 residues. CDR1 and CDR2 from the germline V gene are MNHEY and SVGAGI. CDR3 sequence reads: CASSYDTGFGEQYF. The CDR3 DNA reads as TGTGCCAGCAGTTACGACACAGGGTTTGGAGAGCAGTACTTC.

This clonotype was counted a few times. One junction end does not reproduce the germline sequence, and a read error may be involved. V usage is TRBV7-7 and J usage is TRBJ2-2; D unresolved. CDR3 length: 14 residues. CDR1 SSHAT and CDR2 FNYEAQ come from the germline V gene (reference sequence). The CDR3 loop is CASSSSPSSGELFF. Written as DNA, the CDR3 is TGTGCTAGCAGCTCCTCACCGTCATCCGGGGAGCTGTTTTTT.

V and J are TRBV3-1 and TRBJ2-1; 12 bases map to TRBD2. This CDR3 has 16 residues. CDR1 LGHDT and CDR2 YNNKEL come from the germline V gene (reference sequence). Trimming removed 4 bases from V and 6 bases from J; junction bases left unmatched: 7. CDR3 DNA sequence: TGTGCCAGCAGCCTCATTCTAGCGGGAGGGCCCAATGAGCAGTTCTTC. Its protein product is CASSLILAGGPNEQFF.

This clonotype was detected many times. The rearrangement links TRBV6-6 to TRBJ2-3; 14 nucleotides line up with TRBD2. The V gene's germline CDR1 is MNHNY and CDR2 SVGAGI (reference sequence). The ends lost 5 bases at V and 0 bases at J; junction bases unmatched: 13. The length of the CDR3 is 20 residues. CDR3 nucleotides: TGTGCCAGCAGTCCTACTCCCCCCGGGACTAGCGGGGGCAGCACAGATACGCAGTATTTT. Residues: CASSPTPPGTSGGSTDTQYF.

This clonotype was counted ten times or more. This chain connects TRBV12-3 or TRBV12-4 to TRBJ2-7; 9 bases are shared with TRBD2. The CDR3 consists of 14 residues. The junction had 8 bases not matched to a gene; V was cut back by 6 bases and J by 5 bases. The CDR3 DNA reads TGTGCCAGCAGCAGTAGCGGGAGTTCCCACGAGCAGTACTTC. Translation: CASSSSGSSHEQYF.

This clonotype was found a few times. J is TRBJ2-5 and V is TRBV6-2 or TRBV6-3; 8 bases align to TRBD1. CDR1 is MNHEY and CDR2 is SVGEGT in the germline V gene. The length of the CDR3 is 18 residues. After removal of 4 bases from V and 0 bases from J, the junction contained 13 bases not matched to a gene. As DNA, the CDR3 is TGTGCCAGCAGTTCCCGGGGACAGGTCTTTCCCAACCAAGAGACCCAGTACTTC. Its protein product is CASSSRGQVFPNQETQYF.

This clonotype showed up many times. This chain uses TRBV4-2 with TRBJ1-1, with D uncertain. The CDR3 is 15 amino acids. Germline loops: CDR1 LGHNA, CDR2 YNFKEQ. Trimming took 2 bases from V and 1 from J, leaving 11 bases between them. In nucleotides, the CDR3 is TGTGCCAGCAGCCAAAGGGATGGAGGGAACACTGAAGCTTTCTTT. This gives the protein CASSQRDGGNTEAFF.

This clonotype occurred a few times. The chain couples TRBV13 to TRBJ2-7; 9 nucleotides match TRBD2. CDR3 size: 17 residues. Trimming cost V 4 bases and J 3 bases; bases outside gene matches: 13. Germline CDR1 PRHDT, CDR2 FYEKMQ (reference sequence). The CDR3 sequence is CASSSSATELAGYEQYF. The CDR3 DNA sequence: TGTGCCAGCAGCTCCAGCGCGACGGAACTAGCGGGCTACGAGCAGTACTTC.

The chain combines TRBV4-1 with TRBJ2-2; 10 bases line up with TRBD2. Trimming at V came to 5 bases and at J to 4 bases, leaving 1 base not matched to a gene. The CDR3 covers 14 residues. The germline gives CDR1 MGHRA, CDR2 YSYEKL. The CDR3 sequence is CASSGLAVTGELFF. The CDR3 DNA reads TGCGCCAGCAGCGGACTAGCGGTCACCGGGGAGCTGTTTTTT.

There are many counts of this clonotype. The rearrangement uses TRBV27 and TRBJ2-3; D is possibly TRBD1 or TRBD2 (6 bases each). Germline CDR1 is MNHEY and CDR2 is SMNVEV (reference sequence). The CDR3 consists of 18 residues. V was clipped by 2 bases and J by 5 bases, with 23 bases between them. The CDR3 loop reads CASSLMNIRGGEGDTQYF. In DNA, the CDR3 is TGTGCCAGCAGTTTAATGAACATCAGGGGAGGAGAGGGAGATACGCAGTATTTT.

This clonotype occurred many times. The DNA of the CDR3 is TGTGCCAGCAGTTCGTCGGACGGGGAGGAGTTTGACACTGAAGCTTTCTTT. Translation gives CASSSSDGEEFDTEAFF. The chain uses TRBV12-3 or TRBV12-4 and TRBJ1-1, with D uncertain. This CDR3 contains 17 residues. Trimming took off 4 bases at V and 3 bases at J, with 21 bases between the two ends.

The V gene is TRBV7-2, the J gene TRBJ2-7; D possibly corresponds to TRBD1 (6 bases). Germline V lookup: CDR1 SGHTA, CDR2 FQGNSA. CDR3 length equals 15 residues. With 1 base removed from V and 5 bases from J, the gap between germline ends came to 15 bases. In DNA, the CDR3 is TGTGCCAGCAGCTTAGACGCCAGGGGTGTCGACGAGCAGTACTTC. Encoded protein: CASSLDARGVDEQYF.

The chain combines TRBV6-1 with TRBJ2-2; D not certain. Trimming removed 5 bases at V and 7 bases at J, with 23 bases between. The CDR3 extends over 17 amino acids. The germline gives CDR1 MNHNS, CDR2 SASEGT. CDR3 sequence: CASSPFGLKTKNGELFF. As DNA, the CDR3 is TGTGCCAGCAGTCCGTTCGGGCTCAAAACTAAAAACGGGGAGCTGTTTTTT.

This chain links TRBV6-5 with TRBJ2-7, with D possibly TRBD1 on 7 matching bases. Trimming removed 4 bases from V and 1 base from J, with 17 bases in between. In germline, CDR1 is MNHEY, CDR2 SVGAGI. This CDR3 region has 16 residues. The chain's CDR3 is CASSFTGEDTSYEQYF. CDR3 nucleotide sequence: TGTGCCAGCAGTTTCACAGGGGAGGATACATCCTACGAGCAGTACTTC.

The CDR3 reads CASGSDRGTGELFF. CDR3 DNA: TGTGCTAGTGGCTCGGACAGGGGCACCGGGGAGCTGTTTTTT. This chain uses TRBV12-5 with TRBJ2-2; 9 bases match TRBD1. V lost 6 bases to trimming and J lost 4 bases; unmatched junction nucleotides: 3. Germline CDR1 is LGHNT and CDR2 is FRNRAP. The CDR3 loop spans 14 amino acids.

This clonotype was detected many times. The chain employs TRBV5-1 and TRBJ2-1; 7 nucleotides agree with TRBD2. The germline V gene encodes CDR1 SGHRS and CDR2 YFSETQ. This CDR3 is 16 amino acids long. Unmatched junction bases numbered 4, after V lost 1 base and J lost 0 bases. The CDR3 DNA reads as TGCGCCAGCAGCTTGAGCGGGAAACACTCCTACAATGAGCAGTTCTTC. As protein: CASSLSGKHSYNEQFF.

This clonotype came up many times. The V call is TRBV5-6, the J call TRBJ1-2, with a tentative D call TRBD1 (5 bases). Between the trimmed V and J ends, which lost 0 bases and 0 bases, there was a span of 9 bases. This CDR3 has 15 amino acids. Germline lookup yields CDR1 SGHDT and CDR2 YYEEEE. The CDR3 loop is CASSLAGGSNYGYTF. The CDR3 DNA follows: TGTGCCAGCAGCTTGGCGGGGGGATCTAACTATGGCTACACCTTC.

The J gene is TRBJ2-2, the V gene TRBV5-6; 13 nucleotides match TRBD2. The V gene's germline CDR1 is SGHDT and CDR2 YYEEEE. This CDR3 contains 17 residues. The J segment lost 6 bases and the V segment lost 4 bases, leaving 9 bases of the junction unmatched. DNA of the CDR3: TGTGCCAGCAGCCACTCAGAACTAGCGGGAGGGGCCGGGGAGCTGTTTTTT. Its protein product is CASSHSELAGGAGELFF. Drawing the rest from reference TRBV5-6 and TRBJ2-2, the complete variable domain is DAGVTQSPTHLIKTRGQQVTLRCSPKSGHDTVSWYQQALGQGPQFIFQYYEEEERQRGNFPDRFSGHQFPNYSSELNVNALLLGDSALYLCASSHSELAGGAGELFFGEGSRLTVL.

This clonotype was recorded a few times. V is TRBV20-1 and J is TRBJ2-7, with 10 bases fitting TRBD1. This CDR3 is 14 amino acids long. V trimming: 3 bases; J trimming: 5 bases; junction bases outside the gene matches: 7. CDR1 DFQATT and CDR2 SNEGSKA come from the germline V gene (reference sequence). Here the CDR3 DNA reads TGCAGTGCTAGGGACAGGGGGACTGTCCACGAGCAGTACTTC. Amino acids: CSARDRGTVHEQYF.

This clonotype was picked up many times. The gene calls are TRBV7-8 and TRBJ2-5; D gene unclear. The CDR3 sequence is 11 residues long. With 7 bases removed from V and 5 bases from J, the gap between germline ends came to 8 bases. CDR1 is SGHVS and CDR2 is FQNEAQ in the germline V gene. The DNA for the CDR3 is TGTGCCAGCACCCTAGTGGAGACCCAGTACTTC. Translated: CASTLVETQYF. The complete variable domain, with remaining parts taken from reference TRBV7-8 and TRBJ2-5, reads GAGVSQSPRYKVAKRGQDVALRCDPISGHVSLFWYQQALGQGPEFLTYFQNEAQLDKSGLPSDRFFAERPEGSVSTLKIQRTQQEDSAVYLCASTLVETQYFGPGTRLLVL.

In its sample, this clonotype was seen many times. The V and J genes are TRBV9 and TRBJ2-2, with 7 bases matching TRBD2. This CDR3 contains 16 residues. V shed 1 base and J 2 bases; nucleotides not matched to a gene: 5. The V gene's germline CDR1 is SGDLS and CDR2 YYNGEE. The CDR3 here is CASSVTGTTNTGELFF. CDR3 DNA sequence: TGTGCCAGCAGCGTAACCGGGACTACCAACACCGGGGAGCTGTTTTTT. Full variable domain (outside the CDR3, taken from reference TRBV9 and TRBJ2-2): DSGVTQTPKHLITATGQRVTLRCSPRSGDLSVYWYQQSLDQGLQFLIQYYNGEERAKGNILERFSAQQFPDLHSELNLSSLELGDSALYFCASSVTGTTNTGELFFGEGSRLTVL.

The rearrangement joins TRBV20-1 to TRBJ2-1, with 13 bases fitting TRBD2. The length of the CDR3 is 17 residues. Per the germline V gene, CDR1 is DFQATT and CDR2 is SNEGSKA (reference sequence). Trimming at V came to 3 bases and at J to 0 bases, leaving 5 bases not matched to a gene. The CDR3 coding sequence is TGCAGTGCTAGGGTGACTAGCGGGGGGCACTCCTACAATGAGCAGTTCTTC. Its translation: CSARVTSGGHSYNEQFF.

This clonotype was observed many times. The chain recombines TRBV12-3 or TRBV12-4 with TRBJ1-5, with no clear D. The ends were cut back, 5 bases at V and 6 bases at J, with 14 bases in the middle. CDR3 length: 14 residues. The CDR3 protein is CASSPTARVQPQHF. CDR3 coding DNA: TGTGCCAGCAGTCCCACGGCCCGGGTTCAGCCCCAGCATTTT.

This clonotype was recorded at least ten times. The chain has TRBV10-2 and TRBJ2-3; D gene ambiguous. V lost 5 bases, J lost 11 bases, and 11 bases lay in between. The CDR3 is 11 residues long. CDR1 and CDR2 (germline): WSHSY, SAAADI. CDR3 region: CASSPQTGQYF. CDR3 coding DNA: TGCGCCAGCAGTCCCCAAACCGGGCAGTATTTT.

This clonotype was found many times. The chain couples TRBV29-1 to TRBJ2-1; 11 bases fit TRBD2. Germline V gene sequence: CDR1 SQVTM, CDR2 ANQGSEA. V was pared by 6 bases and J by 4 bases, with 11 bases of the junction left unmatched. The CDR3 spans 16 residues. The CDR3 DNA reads TGCAGCGTAGACCTGGGACTAGCGGTTATTTACAATGAGCAGTTCTTC. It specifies CSVDLGLAVIYNEQFF.

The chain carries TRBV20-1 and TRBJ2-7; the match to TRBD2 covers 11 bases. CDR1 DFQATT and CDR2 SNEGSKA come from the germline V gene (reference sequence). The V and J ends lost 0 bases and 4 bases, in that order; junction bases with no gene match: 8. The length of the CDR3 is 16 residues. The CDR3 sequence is CSARDTSGSLFYEQYF. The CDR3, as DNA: TGCAGTGCTAGAGACACTAGCGGGAGTCTATTTTACGAGCAGTACTTC.

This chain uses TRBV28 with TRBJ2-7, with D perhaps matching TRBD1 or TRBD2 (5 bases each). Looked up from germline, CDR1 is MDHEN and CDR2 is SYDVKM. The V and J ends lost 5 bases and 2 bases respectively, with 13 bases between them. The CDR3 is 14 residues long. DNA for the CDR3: TGTGCCAGCAGTGCCCTATTGGGGGCCTACGAGCAGTACTTC. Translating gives CASSALLGAYEQYF. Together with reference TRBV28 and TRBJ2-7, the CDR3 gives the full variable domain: DVKVTQSSRYLVKRTGEKVFLECVQDMDHENMFWYRQDPGLGLRLIYFSYDVKMKEKGDIPEGYSVSREKKERFSLILESASTNQTSMYLCASSALLGAYEQYFGPGTRLTVT.

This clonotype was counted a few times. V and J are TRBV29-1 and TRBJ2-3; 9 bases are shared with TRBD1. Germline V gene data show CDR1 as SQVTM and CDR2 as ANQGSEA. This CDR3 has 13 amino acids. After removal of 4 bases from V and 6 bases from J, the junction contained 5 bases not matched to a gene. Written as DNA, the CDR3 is TGCAGCGTTGTTCGACAGGGGGGGGATACGCAGTATTTT. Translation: CSVVRQGGDTQYF.

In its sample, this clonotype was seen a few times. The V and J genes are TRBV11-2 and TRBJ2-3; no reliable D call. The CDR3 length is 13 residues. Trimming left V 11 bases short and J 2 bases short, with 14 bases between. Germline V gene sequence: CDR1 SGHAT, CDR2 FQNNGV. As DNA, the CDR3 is TGTGCCGAAAGTAGGGATCTCACAGATACGCAGTATTTT. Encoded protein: CAESRDLTDTQYF.

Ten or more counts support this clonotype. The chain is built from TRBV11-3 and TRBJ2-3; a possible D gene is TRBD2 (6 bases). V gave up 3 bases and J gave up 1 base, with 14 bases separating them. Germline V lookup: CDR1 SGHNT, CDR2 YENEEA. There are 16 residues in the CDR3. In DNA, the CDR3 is TGTGCCAGCAGCTTGGGGGGAGGCGGTGGCACAGATACGCAGTATTTT. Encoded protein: CASSLGGGGGTDTQYF.